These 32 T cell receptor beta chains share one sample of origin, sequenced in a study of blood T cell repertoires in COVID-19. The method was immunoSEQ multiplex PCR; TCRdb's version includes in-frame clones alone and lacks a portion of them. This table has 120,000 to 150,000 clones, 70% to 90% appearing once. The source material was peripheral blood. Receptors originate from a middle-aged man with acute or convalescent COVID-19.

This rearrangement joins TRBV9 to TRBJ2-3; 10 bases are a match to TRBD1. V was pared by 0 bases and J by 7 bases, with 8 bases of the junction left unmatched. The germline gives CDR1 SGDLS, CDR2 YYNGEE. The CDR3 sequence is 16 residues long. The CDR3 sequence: CASSVGGGTGVNTQYF. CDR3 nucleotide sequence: TGTGCCAGCAGCGTAGGAGGGGGGACAGGGGTAAATACGCAGTATTTT.

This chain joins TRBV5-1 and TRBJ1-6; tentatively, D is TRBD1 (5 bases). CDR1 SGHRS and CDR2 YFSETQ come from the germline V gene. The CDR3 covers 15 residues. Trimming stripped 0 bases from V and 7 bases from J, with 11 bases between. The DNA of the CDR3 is TGCGCCAGCAGCTTGGCCGAAGGGGCCAATTCACCCCTCCACTTT. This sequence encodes CASSLAEGANSPLHF.

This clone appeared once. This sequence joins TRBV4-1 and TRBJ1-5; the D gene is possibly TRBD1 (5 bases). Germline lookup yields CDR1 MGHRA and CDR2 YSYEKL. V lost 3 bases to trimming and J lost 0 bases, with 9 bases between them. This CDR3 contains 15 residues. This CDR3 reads CASSQLTASNQPQHF. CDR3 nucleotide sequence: TGCGCCAGCAGCCAGCTGACAGCTAGCAATCAGCCCCAGCATTTT.

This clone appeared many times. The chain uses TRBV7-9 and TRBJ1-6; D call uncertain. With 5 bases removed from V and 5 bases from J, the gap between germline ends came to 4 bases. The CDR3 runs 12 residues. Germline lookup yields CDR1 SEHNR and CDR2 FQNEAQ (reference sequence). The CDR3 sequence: CASSPNNSPLHF. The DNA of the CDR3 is TGTGCCAGCAGCCCCAATAATTCACCCCTCCACTTT.

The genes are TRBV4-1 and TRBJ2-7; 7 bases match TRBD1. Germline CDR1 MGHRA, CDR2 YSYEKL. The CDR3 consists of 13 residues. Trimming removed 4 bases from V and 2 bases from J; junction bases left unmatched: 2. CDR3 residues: CASSLGTAYEQYF. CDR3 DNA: TGCGCCAGCAGCCTCGGGACAGCCTACGAGCAGTACTTC.

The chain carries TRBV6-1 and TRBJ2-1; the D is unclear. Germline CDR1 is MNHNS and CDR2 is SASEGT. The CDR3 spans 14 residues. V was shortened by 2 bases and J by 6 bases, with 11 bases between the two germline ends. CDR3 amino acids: CASSEYSSGNEQFF. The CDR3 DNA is TGTGCCAGCAGTGAATATAGTTCGGGCAATGAGCAGTTCTTC.

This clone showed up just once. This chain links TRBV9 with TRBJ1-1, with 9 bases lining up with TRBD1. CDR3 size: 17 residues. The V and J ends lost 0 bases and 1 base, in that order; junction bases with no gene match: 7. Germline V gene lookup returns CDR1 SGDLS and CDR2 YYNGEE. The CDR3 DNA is TGTGCCAGCAGCGTAGACCGGACAGGGGAGGGGAACACTGAAGCTTTCTTT. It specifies CASSVDRTGEGNTEAFF.

In DNA form, the CDR3 reads TGCGCCAGCAGCTTAGGGGACAGGCGGTACGAGCAGTACTTC. This encodes CASSLGDRRYEQYF. V gene TRBV5-1 combines with J gene TRBJ2-7; 8 bases line up with TRBD1. Germline V CDR1 and CDR2: SGHRS, YFSETQ. This CDR3 is 14 amino acids long. V dropped 2 bases and J dropped 4; count of bases not matched to a gene: 5. The full variable domain, rest sourced from reference TRBV5-1 and TRBJ2-7, is KAGVTQTPRYLIKTRGQQVTLSCSPISGHRSVSWYQQTPGQGLQFLFEYFSETQRNKGNFPGRFSGRQFSNSRSEMNVSTLELGDSALYLCASSLGDRRYEQYFGPGTRLTVT.

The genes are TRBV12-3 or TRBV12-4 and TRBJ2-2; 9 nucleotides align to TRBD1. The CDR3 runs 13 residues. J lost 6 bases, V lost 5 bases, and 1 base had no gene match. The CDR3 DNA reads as TGTGCCAGCAGTCGGACAGGGGCCGGGGAGCTGTTTTTT. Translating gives CASSRTGAGELFF.

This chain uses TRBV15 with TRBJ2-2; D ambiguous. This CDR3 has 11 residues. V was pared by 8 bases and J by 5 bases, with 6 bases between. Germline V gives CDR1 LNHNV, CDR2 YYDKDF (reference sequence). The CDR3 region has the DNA TGTGCCACCCAACTGACCGGGGAGCTGTTTTTT. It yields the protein CATQLTGELFF.

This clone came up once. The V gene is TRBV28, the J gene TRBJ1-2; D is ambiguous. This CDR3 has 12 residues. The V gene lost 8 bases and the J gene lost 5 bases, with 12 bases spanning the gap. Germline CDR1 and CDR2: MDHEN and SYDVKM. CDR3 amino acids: CASSEHEYGYTF. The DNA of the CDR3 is TGTGCCAGCTCCGAGCACGAATATGGCTACACCTTC.

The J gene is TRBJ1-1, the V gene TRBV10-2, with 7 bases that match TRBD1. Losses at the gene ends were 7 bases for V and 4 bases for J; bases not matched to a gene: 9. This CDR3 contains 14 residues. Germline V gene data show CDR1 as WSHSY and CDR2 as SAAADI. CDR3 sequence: CASKTPGGGTEAFF. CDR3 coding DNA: TGCGCCAGCAAGACCCCAGGGGGAGGCACTGAAGCTTTCTTT.

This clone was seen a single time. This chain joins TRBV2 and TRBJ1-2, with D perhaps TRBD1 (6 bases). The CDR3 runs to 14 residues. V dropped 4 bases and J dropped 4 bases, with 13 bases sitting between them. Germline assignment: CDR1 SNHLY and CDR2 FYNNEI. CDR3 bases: TGTGCCAGCAGTGCGACAGGACTCACCTATGGCTACACCTTC. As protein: CASSATGLTYGYTF.

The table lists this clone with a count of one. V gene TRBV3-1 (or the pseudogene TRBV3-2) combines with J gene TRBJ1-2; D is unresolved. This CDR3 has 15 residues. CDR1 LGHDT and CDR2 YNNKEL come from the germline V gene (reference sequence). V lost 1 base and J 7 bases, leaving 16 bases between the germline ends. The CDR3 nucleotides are TGTGCCAGCAGCCAAGTGGGTCAGGCCCTCCTTGGCTACACCTTC. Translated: CASSQVGQALLGYTF.

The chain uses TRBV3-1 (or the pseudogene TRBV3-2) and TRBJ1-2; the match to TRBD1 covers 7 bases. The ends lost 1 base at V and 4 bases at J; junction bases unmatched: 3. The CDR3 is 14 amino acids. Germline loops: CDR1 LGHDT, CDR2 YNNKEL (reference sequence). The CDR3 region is CASSQAGGIYGYTF. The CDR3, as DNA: TGTGCCAGCAGCCAAGCAGGGGGGATCTATGGCTACACCTTC.

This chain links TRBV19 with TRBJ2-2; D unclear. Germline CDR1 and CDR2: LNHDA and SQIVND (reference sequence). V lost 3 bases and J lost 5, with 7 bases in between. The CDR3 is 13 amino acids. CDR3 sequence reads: CASSITLTGELFF. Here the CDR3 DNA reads TGTGCCAGTAGTATCACCCTAACCGGGGAGCTGTTTTTT.

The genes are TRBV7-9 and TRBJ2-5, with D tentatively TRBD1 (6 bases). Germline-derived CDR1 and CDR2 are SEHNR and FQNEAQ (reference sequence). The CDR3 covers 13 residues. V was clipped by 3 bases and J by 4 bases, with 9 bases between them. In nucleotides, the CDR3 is TGTGCCAGCAGCTTGGGGGCAAGAGAGACCCAGTACTTC. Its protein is CASSLGARETQYF.

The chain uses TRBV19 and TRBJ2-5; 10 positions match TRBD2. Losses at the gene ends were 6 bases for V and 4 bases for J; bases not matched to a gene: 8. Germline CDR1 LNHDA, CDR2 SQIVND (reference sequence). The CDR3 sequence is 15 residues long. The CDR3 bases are TGTGCCAGTAGCCCCCAGCGGGGGGGCCGAGAGACCCAGTACTTC. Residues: CASSPQRGGRETQYF. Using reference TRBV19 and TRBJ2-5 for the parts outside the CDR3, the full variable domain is DGGITQSPKYLFRKEGQNVTLSCEQNLNHDAMYWYRQDPGQGLRLIYYSQIVNDFQKGDIAEGYSVSREKKESFPLTVTSAQKNPTAFYLCASSPQRGGRETQYFGPGTRLLVL.

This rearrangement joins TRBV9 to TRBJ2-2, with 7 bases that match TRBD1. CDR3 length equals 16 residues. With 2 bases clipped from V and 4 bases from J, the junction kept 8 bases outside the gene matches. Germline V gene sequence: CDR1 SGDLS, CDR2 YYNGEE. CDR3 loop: CASSVVGTVSTGELFF. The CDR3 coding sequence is TGTGCCAGCAGCGTCGTGGGGACAGTTTCCACCGGGGAGCTGTTTTTT. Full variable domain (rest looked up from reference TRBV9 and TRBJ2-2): DSGVTQTPKHLITATGQRVTLRCSPRSGDLSVYWYQQSLDQGLQFLIQYYNGEERAKGNILERFSAQQFPDLHSELNLSSLELGDSALYFCASSVVGTVSTGELFFGEGSRLTVL.

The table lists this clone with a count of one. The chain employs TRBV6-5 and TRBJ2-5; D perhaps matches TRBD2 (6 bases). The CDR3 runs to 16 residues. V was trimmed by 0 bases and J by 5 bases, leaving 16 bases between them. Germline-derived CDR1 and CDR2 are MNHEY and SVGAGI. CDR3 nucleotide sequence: TGTGCCAGCAGTTACTCGAGCGGGCGCTTACGGGAGACCCAGTACTTC. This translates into CASSYSSGRLRETQYF.

Here the CDR3 DNA reads TGTGCCAGCAGCTCGACAGGGGGCAATTCACCCCTCCACTTT. This encodes CASSSTGGNSPLHF. This chain connects TRBV5-4 to TRBJ1-6, with TRBD1 matching over 10 bases. The trim removed 3 bases at V and 7 bases at J, leaving 1 base unmatched. From germline, CDR1 is SGHNT and CDR2 YYREEE (reference sequence). The length of the CDR3 is 14 residues.

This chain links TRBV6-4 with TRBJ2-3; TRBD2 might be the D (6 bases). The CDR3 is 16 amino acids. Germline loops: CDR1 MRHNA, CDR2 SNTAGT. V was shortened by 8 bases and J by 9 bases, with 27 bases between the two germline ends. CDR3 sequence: CASAKLPGLGLETQYF. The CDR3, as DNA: TGTGCCAGCGCTAAACTACCGGGACTGGGGTTAGAAACGCAGTATTTT.

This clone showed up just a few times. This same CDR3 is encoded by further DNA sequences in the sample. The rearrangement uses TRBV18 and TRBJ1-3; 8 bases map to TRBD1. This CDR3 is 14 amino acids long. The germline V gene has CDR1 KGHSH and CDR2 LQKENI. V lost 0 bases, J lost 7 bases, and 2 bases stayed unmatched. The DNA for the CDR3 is TGTGCCAGCTCACCACCCGGACAGGGCAACACCATATATTTT. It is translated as CASSPPGQGNTIYF.

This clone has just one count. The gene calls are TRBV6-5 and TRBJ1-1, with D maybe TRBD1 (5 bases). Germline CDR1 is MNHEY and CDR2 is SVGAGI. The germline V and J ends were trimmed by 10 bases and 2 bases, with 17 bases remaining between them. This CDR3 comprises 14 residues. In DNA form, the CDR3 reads TGTGCCACGTCCCTGGGGCTAGAAAACACTGAAGCTTTCTTT. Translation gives CATSLGLENTEAFF.

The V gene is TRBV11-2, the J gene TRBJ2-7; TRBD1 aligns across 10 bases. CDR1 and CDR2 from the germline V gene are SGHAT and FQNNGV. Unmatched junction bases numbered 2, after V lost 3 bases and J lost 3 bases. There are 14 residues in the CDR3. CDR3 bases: TGTGCCAGCAGCTTGGGACAGGGGTACTACGAGCAGTACTTC. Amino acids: CASSLGQGYYEQYF.

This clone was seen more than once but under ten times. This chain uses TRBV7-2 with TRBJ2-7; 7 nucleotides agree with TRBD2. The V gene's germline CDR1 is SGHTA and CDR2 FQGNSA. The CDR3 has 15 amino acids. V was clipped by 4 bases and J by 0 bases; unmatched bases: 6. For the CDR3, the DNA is TGTGCCAGCAGCTGGGCCGGGGGGAGCTCCTACGAGCAGTACTTC. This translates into CASSWAGGSSYEQYF.

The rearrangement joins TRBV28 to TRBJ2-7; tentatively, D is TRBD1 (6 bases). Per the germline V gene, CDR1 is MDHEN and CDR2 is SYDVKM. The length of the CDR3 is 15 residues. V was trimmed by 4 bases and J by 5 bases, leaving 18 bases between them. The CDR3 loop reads CASSSGTRESHEQYF. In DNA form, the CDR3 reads TGTGCCAGCAGTTCCGGGACACGAGAGTCCCACGAGCAGTACTTC.

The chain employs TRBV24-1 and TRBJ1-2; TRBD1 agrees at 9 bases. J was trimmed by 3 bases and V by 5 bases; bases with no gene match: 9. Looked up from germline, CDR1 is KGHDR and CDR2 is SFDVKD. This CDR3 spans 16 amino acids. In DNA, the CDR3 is TGTGCCACCAGTGGTTCCGGGACAGGGCTGGACTATGGCTACACCTTC. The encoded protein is CATSGSGTGLDYGYTF.

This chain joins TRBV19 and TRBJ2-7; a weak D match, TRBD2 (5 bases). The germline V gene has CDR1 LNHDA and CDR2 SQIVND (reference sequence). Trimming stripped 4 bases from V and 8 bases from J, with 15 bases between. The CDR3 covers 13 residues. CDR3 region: CASSKGSREKQYF. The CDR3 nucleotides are TGTGCCAGTAGTAAAGGGTCGAGGGAAAAGCAGTACTTC.

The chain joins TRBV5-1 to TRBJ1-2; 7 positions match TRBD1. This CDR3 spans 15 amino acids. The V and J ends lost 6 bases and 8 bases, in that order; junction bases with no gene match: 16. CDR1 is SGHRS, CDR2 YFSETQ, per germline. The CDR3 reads CASTSHLTGNLGYTF. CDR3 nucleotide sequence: TGCGCCAGCACCTCCCACCTGACAGGGAACCTCGGCTACACCTTC.

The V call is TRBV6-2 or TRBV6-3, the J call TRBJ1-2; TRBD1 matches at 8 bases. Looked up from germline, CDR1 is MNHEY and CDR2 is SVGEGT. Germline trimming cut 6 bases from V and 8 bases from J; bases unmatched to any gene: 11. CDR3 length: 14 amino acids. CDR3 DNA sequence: TGTGCCAGCAGCCTGGACAGGGTAGAGCGGGGCTACACCTTC. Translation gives CASSLDRVERGYTF.

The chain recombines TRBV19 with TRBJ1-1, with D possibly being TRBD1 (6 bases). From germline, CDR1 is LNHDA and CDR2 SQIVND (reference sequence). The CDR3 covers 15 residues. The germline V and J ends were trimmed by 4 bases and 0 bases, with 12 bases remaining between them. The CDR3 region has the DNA TGTGCCAGTAGTACCCAGACAGGAGTGAACACTGAAGCTTTCTTT. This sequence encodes CASSTQTGVNTEAFF.